These T cell receptor beta chains were read from a single sample in a study of human T cells and chemical hapten exposure. TCRdb fed the RACE reads into MiXCR, producing one record per CDR3 protein. Here the sample spans 80,000 to 100,000 distinct CDR3 sequences, roughly a tenth being singletons. Sequences were derived from whole blood, sampled in connection with sensitization to the hapten diphenylcyclopropenone (DPC). All receptors derive from a middle-aged woman with alopecia areata. Some clones in this sample may be carry-over from other donors' samples. The conserved cysteine and the conserved F or W are not part of the CDR3 here. Fields, in order: CDR3 length, J gene, V gene, CDR3 protein.

len: 11
j_gene: TRBJ2-3
v_gene: TRBV30
CDR3aa: AWSKGEGDTQY

len: 15
j_gene: TRBJ2-1
v_gene: TRBV5-1
CDR3aa: ASSSARGGRAWNEQF

len: 10
j_gene: TRBJ1-4
v_gene: TRBV29-1
CDR3aa: SVATGDEKLF

len: 12
j_gene: TRBJ1-6
v_gene: TRBV6-5
CDR3aa: ASRQGSYNSPLH

len: 12
j_gene: TRBJ2-5
v_gene: TRBV18
CDR3aa: ASSPPSLGETQY

len: 11
j_gene: TRBJ1-1
v_gene: TRBV2
CDR3aa: ASSDRGNTEAF

len: 9
j_gene: TRBJ1-2
v_gene: TRBV12-3/TRBV12-4
CDR3aa: ATLHGGGYT

len: 15
j_gene: TRBJ2-1
v_gene: TRBV7-6
CDR3aa: ASSFRLAGRTYNEQF

len: 12
j_gene: TRBJ1-1
v_gene: TRBV7-8
CDR3aa: ASSLDGGNTEAF

len: 13
j_gene: TRBJ2-1
v_gene: TRBV20-1
CDR3aa: SAPRSGRDHNEQF

len: 15
j_gene: TRBJ1-5
v_gene: TRBV3-1
CDR3aa: ASSQDQTGDSNQPQH

len: 12
j_gene: TRBJ2-7
v_gene: TRBV6-6
CDR3aa: ASSPGLAGEEQY

len: 16
j_gene: TRBJ2-2
v_gene: TRBV7-2
CDR3aa: ASSLEGLDVANTGELF

len: 11
j_gene: TRBJ2-7
v_gene: TRBV28
CDR3aa: ASNGGGESEQY

len: 12
j_gene: TRBJ2-7
v_gene: TRBV7-2
CDR3aa: ASSPRQEGNEQY

len: 10
j_gene: TRBJ1-5
v_gene: TRBV29-1
CDR3aa: SVGARDQPQH

len: 11
j_gene: TRBJ2-5
v_gene: TRBV7-2
CDR3aa: ASLPRNKETQY

len: 16
j_gene: TRBJ2-7
v_gene: TRBV14
CDR3aa: ASSRPPRFAGDTYEQY

len: 9
j_gene: TRBJ2-7
v_gene: TRBV5-1
CDR3aa: ASSQGGLEY

len: 12
j_gene: TRBJ2-1
v_gene: TRBV10-3
CDR3aa: AISQASSYNEQF

len: 14
j_gene: TRBJ1-5
v_gene: TRBV7-3
CDR3aa: ASSSYPRGLNQPQH

len: 13
j_gene: TRBJ1-4
v_gene: TRBV5-1
CDR3aa: ASSLARQANEKLF

len: 15
j_gene: TRBJ2-1
v_gene: TRBV3-1
CDR3aa: ASSQEPTSGSHNEQF

len: 10
j_gene: TRBJ2-5
v_gene: TRBV20-1
CDR3aa: SAWRIQETQY

len: 12
j_gene: TRBJ1-2
v_gene: TRBV12-3/TRBV12-4
CDR3aa: ASSLGGPDYGYT

len: 10
j_gene: TRBJ2-4
v_gene: TRBV28
CDR3aa: ASSFNWHIQY

len: 10
j_gene: TRBJ2-1
v_gene: TRBV12-3/TRBV12-4
CDR3aa: ASSRDLWEQF

len: 13
j_gene: TRBJ1-3
v_gene: TRBV12-3/TRBV12-4
CDR3aa: ASSRTGGSGNTIY

len: 12
j_gene: TRBJ2-3
v_gene: TRBV6-5
CDR3aa: ASSYGGPEDTQY

len: 11
j_gene: TRBJ2-2
v_gene: TRBV6-2/TRBV6-3
CDR3aa: ASSYAGIGELF

len: 11
j_gene: TRBJ1-1
v_gene: TRBV4-2
CDR3aa: ASRGQPNTEAF

len: 13
j_gene: TRBJ1-5
v_gene: TRBV7-8
CDR3aa: ASSLAGQASQPQH

len: 14
j_gene: TRBJ2-7
v_gene: TRBV9
CDR3aa: ASSVGPRGAAYEQY

len: 13
j_gene: TRBJ2-2
v_gene: TRBV5-1
CDR3aa: ASSLLAGKAGELF

len: 13
j_gene: TRBJ1-5
v_gene: TRBV12-3/TRBV12-4
CDR3aa: ASSLTEVSNQPQH

len: 11
j_gene: TRBJ1-1
v_gene: TRBV28
CDR3aa: ASSFQPVVEAF

len: 12
j_gene: TRBJ2-3
v_gene: TRBV18
CDR3aa: ASSPGQGTDTQY

len: 12
j_gene: TRBJ2-5
v_gene: TRBV4-3
CDR3aa: ASSQDKEGRAQY

len: 14
j_gene: TRBJ2-3
v_gene: TRBV27
CDR3aa: ATTKGGRRLGDTQY

len: 13
j_gene: TRBJ1-5
v_gene: TRBV4-3
CDR3aa: ASSQDSQINQPQH

len: 12
j_gene: TRBJ2-7
v_gene: TRBV28
CDR3aa: ASSLAANRYEQY

len: 13
j_gene: TRBJ2-2
v_gene: TRBV6-2/TRBV6-3
CDR3aa: ASSRRTENTGELF

len: 12
j_gene: TRBJ1-2
v_gene: TRBV7-2
CDR3aa: ASSLDGRGDGYT

len: 14
j_gene: TRBJ1-3
v_gene: TRBV7-2
CDR3aa: ASSPGQLSSGNTIY

len: 12
j_gene: TRBJ2-2
v_gene: TRBV6-1
CDR3aa: ASMRREETGELF

len: 14
j_gene: TRBJ1-5
v_gene: TRBV5-4
CDR3aa: ASSLKGQGQDQPQH

len: 14
j_gene: TRBJ2-1
v_gene: TRBV6-1
CDR3aa: ASSEGGSDSPNEQF

len: 12
j_gene: TRBJ2-1
v_gene: TRBV3-1
CDR3aa: ASSLGLTDNEQF

len: 9
j_gene: TRBJ1-1
v_gene: TRBV20-1
CDR3aa: SAVRDIEAF

len: 15
j_gene: TRBJ1-6
v_gene: TRBV20-1
CDR3aa: SALTGQGGSYNSPLH

len: 12
j_gene: TRBJ1-1
v_gene: TRBV18
CDR3aa: ASSPRPGDTEAF

len: 13
j_gene: TRBJ2-3
v_gene: TRBV7-2
CDR3aa: ASSFWTSGSYTQY

len: 15
j_gene: TRBJ2-1
v_gene: TRBV6-5
CDR3aa: ASSPHTPMETYNEQF

len: 14
j_gene: TRBJ2-1
v_gene: TRBV5-6
CDR3aa: ASSPWGTAGTNEQF